Below are 12 T cell receptor beta chains sequenced from a single sample in a study of T cells after yellow fever vaccination. TCRdb re-called the 5' RACE reads with MiXCR, one entry per CDR3 protein. The sample records about 340,000 distinct CDR3 sequences, 12% being singletons. The material was CD4+ T cells sorted from PBMCs, obtained 15 days after the yellow fever booster vaccination. The receptors derive from a man between 18 and 29 years old who received the YFV17D yellow fever vaccine.

CDR3: CASSFGHPTDTQYF. DNA for the CDR3: TGTGCCAGCAGCTTTGGACACCCCACAGATACGCAGTATTTT. The V call is TRBV12-3 or TRBV12-4, the J call TRBJ2-3; D may be TRBD1 (5 bases). CDR3 length equals 14 residues. The V and J ends lost 6 bases and 2 bases respectively, with 12 bases between them.

The V and J genes are TRBV28 and TRBJ2-5, with unresolved D. Deletions cut 7 bases from V and 2 bases from J, with 17 bases between. Germline V gene lookup returns CDR1 MDHEN and CDR2 SYDVKM. The CDR3 has 15 residues. CDR3 residues: CASIPHSTSQETQYF. CDR3 DNA sequence: TGTGCCAGCATTCCTCACTCGACATCTCAAGAGACCCAGTACTTC. Filled out from reference TRBV28 and TRBJ2-5, the complete variable domain reads DVKVTQSSRYLVKRTGEKVFLECVQDMDHENMFWYRQDPGLGLRLIYFSYDVKMKEKGDIPEGYSVSREKKERFSLILESASTNQTSMYLCASIPHSTSQETQYFGPGTRLLVL.

This clonotype showed up just a few times. J is TRBJ1-5 and V is TRBV4-1; 7 nucleotides match TRBD1. Trimming at V came to 4 bases and at J to 6 bases, leaving 9 bases not matched to a gene. The CDR3 totals 15 residues. CDR1 is MGHRA, CDR2 YSYEKL, per germline. The CDR3 protein is CASSLPGPGGQPQHF. The CDR3 region has the DNA TGCGCCAGCAGCCTGCCGGGTCCAGGGGGTCAGCCCCAGCATTTT.

This clonotype has only a few counts. This chain connects TRBV20-1 to TRBJ1-2; TRBD1 is a possible D gene (5 bases). The V gene's germline CDR1 is DFQATT and CDR2 SNEGSKA (reference sequence). V was trimmed by 5 bases and J by 4 bases, leaving 14 bases between them. This CDR3 comprises 13 residues. The CDR3 DNA reads TGCAGTGCTTTTTCAGGGAGATCCTATGGCTACACCTTC. It specifies CSAFSGRSYGYTF.

This clonotype was observed at least ten times. At one boundary the junction diverges from the germline segment, which might be a read error. J is TRBJ1-5 and V is TRBV5-1, with 8 bases that match TRBD1. The CDR3 consists of 14 residues. In germline, CDR1 is SGHRS, CDR2 YFSETQ. The CDR3 nucleotides read TGTGCCAGCAGCTCGACAGGGGGCAATCAGCCCCAGCATTTT. Its protein is CASSSTGGNQPQHF.

Only a few counts were recorded for this clonotype. This chain joins TRBV15 and TRBJ1-5; D remains unclear. This CDR3 comprises 15 residues. The V gene's germline CDR1 is LNHNV and CDR2 YYDKDF (reference sequence). V was trimmed by 0 bases and J by 6 bases, leaving 12 bases between them. CDR3 nucleotide sequence: TGTGCCACCAGCAGAGAGGAGGTAGGCGGTCAGCCCCAGCATTTT. As protein: CATSREEVGGQPQHF.

The chain couples TRBV5-6 to TRBJ2-7; tentatively, D is TRBD1 (6 bases). CDR3 length: 14 residues. Germline CDR1 reads SGHDT; CDR2 reads YYEEEE. Trimming left V 4 bases short and J 6 bases short, with 17 bases between. CDR3 in amino acids: CASSPNEGRGEQYF. The CDR3 nucleotides are TGTGCCAGCAGCCCCAACGAGGGCAGGGGCGAGCAGTACTTC.

This clonotype was detected a few times. This chain links TRBV6-2 or TRBV6-3 with TRBJ1-5; 7 bases agree with TRBD1. The CDR3 runs to 16 residues. V dropped 3 bases and J dropped 1; count of bases not matched to a gene: 6. Germline lookup yields CDR1 MNHEY and CDR2 SVGEGT. CDR3 amino acids: CASSYSRGPSNQPQHF. The CDR3, as DNA: TGTGCCAGCAGTTATAGTAGGGGGCCAAGCAATCAGCCCCAGCATTTT.

The chain uses TRBV9 and TRBJ1-5, with D hard to call. V was trimmed by 5 bases and J by 5 bases, leaving 11 bases between them. The germline V gene has CDR1 SGDLS and CDR2 YYNGEE. The CDR3 extends over 13 amino acids. The chain's CDR3 is CASSQRADQPQHF. The CDR3, as DNA: TGTGCCAGCAGTCAGAGAGCGGATCAGCCCCAGCATTTT.

The rearrangement uses TRBV7-2 and TRBJ2-6, with D uncertain. The germline gives CDR1 SGHTA, CDR2 FQGNSA. Between the trimmed V and J ends, which lost 6 bases and 1 base, there was a span of 10 bases. CDR3 length: 15 residues. CDR3 region: CASRVWASGANVLTF. The CDR3 DNA is TGTGCCAGCAGGGTATGGGCTTCTGGGGCCAACGTCCTGACTTTC.

V and J are TRBV30 and TRBJ2-5, with 9 bases that match TRBD2. CDR3 size: 14 residues. The germline CDR1 and CDR2 sequences are GTSNPN and SVGIG (reference sequence). The ends lost 2 bases at V and 4 bases at J; junction bases unmatched: 5. In nucleotides, the CDR3 is TGTGCCTGGAGTCCCGCGGGGGGGGGAGAGACCCAGTACTTC. Translated, it gives CAWSPAGGGETQYF.

CDR3 sequence: CSAPPGQGLGTQYF. DNA for the CDR3: TGCAGTGCTCCACCGGGACAGGGGTTGGGGACCCAGTACTTC. The chain uses TRBV20-1 and TRBJ2-5, with TRBD1 matching 10 bases. Germline trimming cut 5 bases from V and 7 bases from J; bases unmatched to any gene: 10. The germline CDR1 and CDR2 sequences are DFQATT and SNEGSKA (reference sequence). CDR3 length: 14 amino acids.